Listed below are T cell receptor beta chains from one sample, sequenced in a study of OX40 agonist ivuxolimab in advanced cancers. Measured with immunoSEQ multiplex PCR; TCRdb has only the in-frame clones, and not every one. This table has about 20,000 clones, around 86% appearing once. The sequencing used CD4+ or CD8+ T cells sorted from blood, collected in a trial of the OX40 agonist ivuxolimab. The source is an adult with an advanced solid tumor such as melanoma, head and neck, liver or kidney cancer. The CDR3 runs from the conserved cysteine through the conserved F or W. The D gene is left open where the match is weak. Clone size, where shown, is once, few, many, or a class for clones that have expanded.

size: NA
J: TRBJ2-2
V: TRBV6-6
D: NA
CDR3: CASSPMSDTGELFF
DNA: TGTGCCAGCAGCCCGATGTCAGACACCGGGGAGCTGTTTTTT

size: NA
J: TRBJ2-1
V: TRBV5-1
D: NA
CDR3: CASTIVGEPYNEQFF
DNA: TGCGCCAGCACCATAGTGGGGGAGCCCTACAATGAGCAGTTCTTC

size: NA
J: TRBJ2-7
V: TRBV27
D: TRBD1
CDR3: CASSLHGQVYEQYF
DNA: TGTGCCAGCAGTTTACACGGACAGGTCTACGAGCAGTACTTC

size: NA
J: TRBJ2-3
V: TRBV27
D: NA
CDR3: CASSSSRLPSADTQYF
DNA: TGTGCCAGCAGTTCTAGTCGTCTTCCCAGCGCAGATACGCAGTATTTT

size: NA
J: TRBJ2-1
V: TRBV27
D: NA
CDR3: CASRKGQDNEQFF
DNA: TGTGCCAGCAGGAAAGGGCAAGACAATGAGCAGTTCTTC

size: NA
J: TRBJ1-1
V: TRBV4-1
D: NA
CDR3: CASSQASVSNTEAFF
DNA: TGCGCCAGCAGCCAAGCGTCTGTATCGAACACTGAAGCTTTCTTT

size: NA
J: TRBJ2-3
V: TRBV2
D: TRBD2
CDR3: CASSPQRGVDTQYF
DNA: TGTGCCAGCAGCCCACAGCGGGGGGTGGATACGCAGTATTTT

size: NA
J: TRBJ2-3
V: TRBV12-5
D: NA
CDR3: CASGGTDTQYF
DNA: TGTGCTAGTGGCGGAACAGATACGCAGTATTTT

size: NA
J: TRBJ1-1
V: TRBV7-3
D: NA
CDR3: CASSLRGQNTEAFF
DNA: TGTGCCAGCAGCTTACGAGGACAGAACACTGAAGCTTTCTTT

size: NA
J: TRBJ2-6
V: TRBV27
D: NA
CDR3: CASSLVGPGANVLTF
DNA: TGTGCCAGCAGTTTAGTGGGCCCTGGGGCCAACGTCCTGACTTTC

size: NA
J: TRBJ2-7
V: TRBV6-6
D: TRBD2
CDR3: CASSYVGGGSGEQYF
DNA: TGTGCCAGCAGTTACGTTGGGGGAGGGTCGGGGGAGCAGTACTTC

size: NA
J: TRBJ2-7
V: TRBV18
D: TRBD2
CDR3: CASSPPATSGRNEQYF
DNA: TGTGCCAGCTCACCACCGGCAACTAGCGGGCGGAACGAGCAGTACTTC

size: NA
J: TRBJ2-3
V: TRBV18
D: TRBD1
CDR3: CASRPSGGRGTDTQYF
DNA: TGTGCCAGCCGTCCTTCAGGGGGCCGGGGCACAGATACGCAGTATTTT

size: NA
J: TRBJ2-3
V: TRBV9
D: NA
CDR3: CASSPGHDTDTQYF
DNA: TGTGCCAGCAGCCCGGGACACGACACAGATACGCAGTATTTT

size: NA
J: TRBJ2-1
V: TRBV4-3
D: TRBD2
CDR3: CASSQDLHAGGSPQFF
DNA: TGCGCCAGCAGCCAAGATCTACATGCGGGAGGGTCGCCGCAGTTCTTC

size: NA
J: TRBJ2-5
V: TRBV5-4
D: NA
CDR3: CASSLAGDQETQYF
DNA: TGTGCCAGCAGCTTGGCGGGGGACCAAGAGACCCAGTACTTC

size: NA
J: TRBJ1-5
V: TRBV19
D: NA
CDR3: CASSIRGRGTSSNQPQHF
DNA: TGTGCCAGTAGTATAAGAGGGAGGGGGACCTCCAGTAATCAGCCCCAGCATTTT

size: NA
J: TRBJ2-1
V: TRBV7-6
D: NA
CDR3: CASSLESATYNEQFF
DNA: TGTGCCAGCAGCTTAGAATCGGCTACCTACAATGAGCAGTTCTTC

size: NA
J: TRBJ2-5
V: TRBV2
D: TRBD2
CDR3: CASRFGTSFTQETQYF
DNA: TGTGCCAGCAGGTTCGGGACTAGCTTCACTCAAGAGACCCAGTACTTC

size: NA
J: TRBJ2-2
V: TRBV6-6
D: NA
CDR3: CASSSANTGELFF
DNA: TGTGCCAGCAGTTCGGCGAACACCGGGGAGCTGTTTTTT

size: NA
J: TRBJ2-3
V: TRBV7-2
D: TRBD2
CDR3: CASSLGLAGGTDTQYF
DNA: TGTGCCAGCAGCTTAGGACTAGCGGGGGGTACAGATACGCAGTATTTT

size: NA
J: TRBJ2-7
V: TRBV5-1
D: NA
CDR3: CASSTEPASYEQYF
DNA: TGCGCCAGCAGCACAGAACCCGCCTCCTACGAGCAGTACTTC

size: NA
J: TRBJ2-3
V: TRBV5-5
D: TRBD2
CDR3: CASTPPGVAGRTDTQYF
DNA: TGTGCCAGCACCCCCCCAGGAGTAGCGGGGAGAACAGATACGCAGTATTTT

size: NA
J: TRBJ2-3
V: TRBV19
D: NA
CDR3: CASSPWTAPSTDTQYF
DNA: TGTGCCAGTAGTCCATGGACCGCCCCAAGCACAGATACGCAGTATTTT

size: NA
J: TRBJ1-5
V: TRBV7-3
D: NA
CDR3: CASSLAPQPQHF
DNA: TGTGCCAGCAGCTTAGCTCCCCAGCCCCAGCATTTT

size: NA
J: TRBJ2-1
V: TRBV6-4
D: NA
CDR3: CASQPEKQFF
DNA: TGTGCCAGCCAACCGGAGAAGCAGTTCTTC

size: NA
J: TRBJ2-5
V: TRBV5-4
D: NA
CDR3: CASSSEGMETQYF
DNA: TGTGCCAGCAGCTCGGAGGGGATGGAGACCCAGTACTTC

size: few
J: TRBJ2-3
V: TRBV7-2
D: NA
CDR3: CASSLRYTQYF
DNA: TGTGCCAGCAGCTTAAGGTATACGCAGTATTTT

size: NA
J: TRBJ2-3
V: TRBV15
D: NA
CDR3: CADRSGHTDTQYF
DNA: TGTGCCGATAGGTCGGGCCACACAGATACGCAGTATTTT

size: NA
J: TRBJ2-5
V: TRBV6-1
D: NA
CDR3: CASSEGPLIQETQYF
DNA: TGTGCCAGCAGTGAAGGTCCCCTTATCCAAGAGACCCAGTACTTC

size: NA
J: TRBJ1-1
V: TRBV4-3
D: NA
CDR3: CASSLDRNTEAFF
DNA: TGCGCCAGCAGCCTCGACAGGAACACTGAAGCTTTCTTT

size: NA
J: TRBJ2-7
V: TRBV18
D: NA
CDR3: CASSPVENEQYF
DNA: TGTGCCAGCTCACCAGTAGAGAACGAGCAGTACTTC

size: NA
J: TRBJ2-3
V: TRBV30
D: TRBD2
CDR3: CAWNQAGTDTQYF
DNA: TGTGCCTGGAACCAAGCGGGGACAGATACGCAGTATTTT

size: few
J: TRBJ2-2
V: TRBV19
D: NA
CDR3: CASSIGWAGAAGELFF
DNA: TGTGCCAGTAGTATTGGGTGGGCGGGGGCCGCCGGGGAGCTGTTTTTT

size: NA
J: TRBJ1-3
V: TRBV11-2
D: NA
CDR3: CASTQWGGTGNTIYF
DNA: TGTGCCAGCACCCAGTGGGGGGGCACCGGAAACACCATATATTTT

size: large
J: TRBJ2-7
V: TRBV10-3
D: NA
CDR3: CAISGTGNRDSYEQYF
DNA: TGTGCCATCAGTGGGACCGGGAACAGGGACTCCTACGAGCAGTACTTC

size: NA
J: TRBJ1-2
V: TRBV18
D: NA
CDR3: CASSPQGGYGYTF
DNA: TGTGCCAGCTCACCACAGGGAGGCTATGGCTACACCTTC

size: NA
J: TRBJ2-7
V: TRBV29-1
D: NA
CDR3: CSVQGSYEQYF
DNA: TGCAGCGTTCAGGGGTCCTACGAGCAGTACTTC

size: NA
J: TRBJ1-2
V: TRBV5-4
D: TRBD1
CDR3: CASSLSFGTGKDGYTF
DNA: TGTGCCAGCAGTCTTAGTTTTGGGACAGGGAAGGATGGCTACACCTTC

size: NA
J: TRBJ1-5
V: TRBV19
D: NA
CDR3: CASSLTENQPQHF
DNA: TGTGCCAGTAGTCTAACAGAGAATCAGCCCCAGCATTTT

size: once
J: TRBJ1-6
V: TRBV7-9
D: NA
CDR3: CASSLLDNSPLHF
DNA: TGTGCCAGCAGCCTTTTGGATAATTCACCCCTCCACTTT

size: NA
J: TRBJ2-1
V: TRBV7-5
D: NA
CDR3: CARSPRIGSPVYNEQFF
DNA: TGTGCCAGAAGCCCCCGGATCGGGAGCCCGGTTTACAATGAGCAGTTCTTC